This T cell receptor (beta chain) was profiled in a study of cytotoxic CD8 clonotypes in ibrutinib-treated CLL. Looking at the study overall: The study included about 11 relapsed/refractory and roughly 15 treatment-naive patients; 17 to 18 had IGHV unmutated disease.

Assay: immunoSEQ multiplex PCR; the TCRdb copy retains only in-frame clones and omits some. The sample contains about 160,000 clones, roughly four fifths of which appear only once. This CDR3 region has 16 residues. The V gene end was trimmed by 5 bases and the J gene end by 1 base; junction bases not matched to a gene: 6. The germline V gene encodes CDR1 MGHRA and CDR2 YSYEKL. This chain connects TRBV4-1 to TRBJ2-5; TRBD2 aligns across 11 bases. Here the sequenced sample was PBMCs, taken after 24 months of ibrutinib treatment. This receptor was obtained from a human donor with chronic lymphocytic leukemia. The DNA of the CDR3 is TGCGCCAGCAGCAGAGGACTAGCGGGCTCCCAAGAGACCCAGTACTTC. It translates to CASSRGLAGSQETQYF.